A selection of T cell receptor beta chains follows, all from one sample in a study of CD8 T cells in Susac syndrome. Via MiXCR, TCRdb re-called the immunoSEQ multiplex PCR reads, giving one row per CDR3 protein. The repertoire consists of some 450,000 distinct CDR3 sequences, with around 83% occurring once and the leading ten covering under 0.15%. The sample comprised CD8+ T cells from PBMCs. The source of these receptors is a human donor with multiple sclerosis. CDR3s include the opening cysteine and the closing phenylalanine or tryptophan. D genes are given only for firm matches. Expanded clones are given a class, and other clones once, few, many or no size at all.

TGTGCCAGCAGCCGGACCGGGACAGGGTACTATGGCTACACCTTC	CASSRTGTGYYGYTF	TRBD1	TRBV14	15	few	TRBJ1-2
TGTGCCAGCAGCTCCGGCTTGTGGGCCGGGGAGCTGTTTTTT	CASSSGLWAGELFF	NA	TRBV5-4	14	NA	TRBJ2-2
TGTGCCAGCAGTTTATCTTCCGCAGGGGAGTACGAGCAGTACTTC	CASSLSSAGEYEQYF	NA	TRBV27	15	NA	TRBJ2-7
TGTGCCAGCAGCTCGCGGCAGGGGGCGAATGAGCAGTTCTTC	CASSSRQGANEQFF	TRBD1	TRBV7-6	14	NA	TRBJ2-1
TGTGCCAGCAGCTTTGAGACAGGGTTTCGGGGCACTGAAGCTTTCTTT	CASSFETGFRGTEAFF	TRBD1	TRBV7-9	16	NA	TRBJ1-1
TGTGCCAGCAGCCAAGAAGGGGTCGGACAGGGGGCCTACGAGCAGTACTTC	CASSQEGVGQGAYEQYF	TRBD1	TRBV3-1	17	NA	TRBJ2-7
TGTGCCTGGAGTGGACAGGGAGGGTACGAGCAGTACTTC	CAWSGQGGYEQYF	NA	TRBV30	13	NA	TRBJ2-7
TGTGCCAGTGGGGGGGAGCGGGGGACGACAGATACGCAGTATTTT	CASGGERGTTDTQYF	TRBD2	TRBV12-3/TRBV12-4	15	NA	TRBJ2-3
TGCAGCGGGATACTTGGGGGACAGCTCCAGGAGCAGTACTTC	CSGILGGQLQEQYF	TRBD1	TRBV29-1	14	NA	TRBJ2-7
TGCGCCAGCAGCTTGGACAGTCCGAACACTGAAGCTTTCTTT	CASSLDSPNTEAFF	NA	TRBV5-1	14	NA	TRBJ1-1
TGTGCCAGCAGTTCAGGGGTCGGTGAAAAACTGTTTTTT	CASSSGVGEKLFF	NA	TRBV12-3/TRBV12-4	13	once	TRBJ1-4
TGTGCCAGCTTTATCAGCGGGGAGTACAATGAGCAGTTCTTC	CASFISGEYNEQFF	TRBD2	TRBV12-3/TRBV12-4	14	once	TRBJ2-1
TGCAGCGTTCCCCGGGACAGGGGTATTGGCTACACCTTC	CSVPRDRGIGYTF	TRBD1	TRBV29-1	13	NA	TRBJ1-2
TGCAGCGTTCCGGGACCCGGGTATGGCTACACCTTC	CSVPGPGYGYTF	NA	TRBV29-1	12	once	TRBJ1-2
TGCGCCAGCAGCCCAGGGGGCATTTTAGGTAGTAGCATCGATGAGCAGTTCTTC	CASSPGGILGSSIDEQFF	TRBD1	TRBV5-1	18	once	TRBJ2-1
TGTGCCAGCAGTGGCTTTATAACAGGGGCGAGCTCCTACAATGAGCAGTTCTTC	CASSGFITGASSYNEQFF	TRBD1	TRBV27	18	NA	TRBJ2-1
TGTGCCAGCAGCCAAGAGGGTACCTTTGGGGAGACCCAGTACTTC	CASSQEGTFGETQYF	NA	TRBV3-1	15	NA	TRBJ2-5
TGCAGTGCTAGCGCCCAGGGATGGGAGACCCAGTACTTC	CSASAQGWETQYF	NA	TRBV20-1	13	NA	TRBJ2-5
TGTGCCAGCAGTGAATCGGCAGTCCTGGGGAATTCACCCCTCCACTTT	CASSESAVLGNSPLHF	NA	TRBV25-1	16	NA	TRBJ1-6
TGTGCCAGCAGCAGTAAACTGAACACTGAAGCTTTCTTT	CASSSKLNTEAFF	NA	TRBV14	13	NA	TRBJ1-1
TGTGCCAGCAGCCAAGGGATAGCGGGAGGGACCTACAATGAGCAGTTCTTC	CASSQGIAGGTYNEQFF	TRBD2	TRBV3-1	17	NA	TRBJ2-1
TGTGCCAGCAGTCCAACAGGGTTCTATGGCTACACCTTC	CASSPTGFYGYTF	NA	TRBV27	13	NA	TRBJ1-2
TGCAGTGCTAGAGATGGAACAGTTTCCTACGAGCAGTACTTC	CSARDGTVSYEQYF	NA	TRBV20-1	14	NA	TRBJ2-7
TGTGCCAGCTCACCACCGGCTAGCGGGGCCAATGAGCAGTTCTTC	CASSPPASGANEQFF	TRBD2	TRBV18	15	NA	TRBJ2-1
TGTGCCAGCAGTGAACACGATGAGCAGTTCTTC	CASSEHDEQFF	NA	TRBV25-1	11	NA	TRBJ2-1
TGTGCCAGCAGAACAATTAGGACTGAAGCTTTCTTT	CASRTIRTEAFF	NA	TRBV28	12	NA	TRBJ1-1
TGTGCCAGCAGTTTAGACTTAGCCGACGAGCAGTACTTC	CASSLDLADEQYF	NA	TRBV12-3/TRBV12-4	13	NA	TRBJ2-7
TGTGCCAGCAGCGTACTGGCTACCCATGAAGCTTTCTTT	CASSVLATHEAFF	NA	TRBV5-6	13	NA	TRBJ1-1
TGCAGTGCTAGACCAAAGGGGGCCCAATCGGCAGATACGCAGTATTTT	CSARPKGAQSADTQYF	TRBD1	TRBV20-1	16	NA	TRBJ2-3
TGTGCCAGCAGCCCCCATGGGTTCGCTAGCGGGAGGTCCCTGGGAGGCTACGAGCAGTACTTC	CASSPHGFASGRSLGGYEQYF	TRBD2	TRBV11-2	21	NA	TRBJ2-7
TGTGCCAGCAGTTACTCAGGGACAGGGCATGAGCAGTTCTTC	CASSYSGTGHEQFF	TRBD1	TRBV6-6	14	few	TRBJ2-1
TGTGCCAGCAGCCCCCGGGACAGGTTGAACACTGAAGCTTTCTTT	CASSPRDRLNTEAFF	TRBD1	TRBV7-9	15	NA	TRBJ1-1
TGTGCCAGCAGCTTAGTCTCCACCCCTCTCGACGAGCAGTACTTC	CASSLVSTPLDEQYF	NA	TRBV11-2	15	NA	TRBJ2-7
TGCAGCGTTGAAAGGTTCGACTATGGCTACACCTTC	CSVERFDYGYTF	NA	TRBV29-1	12	NA	TRBJ1-2
TGTGCCAGCAGTTCAGGGTCCGGGGAGCTGTTTTTT	CASSSGSGELFF	NA	TRBV27	12	few	TRBJ2-2
TGCGCCAGCAGCCAAGAGGGGGAGTCCTACGAGCAGTACTTC	CASSQEGESYEQYF	NA	TRBV5-1	14	NA	TRBJ2-7
TGTGCCAGCAGTGTCCCCGGGACCACCGCTGCTTATGGCTACACCTTC	CASSVPGTTAAYGYTF	NA	TRBV2	16	once	TRBJ1-2
TGTGCCAGCAGGGGGAGAGGGGGCGGCAGCTATGGCTACACCTTC	CASRGRGGGSYGYTF	TRBD1	TRBV2	15	NA	TRBJ1-2
TGTGCCAGCAGTGAAGGGCGGGGAGGGGTCAACACTGAAGCTTTCTTT	CASSEGRGGVNTEAFF	NA	TRBV2	16	NA	TRBJ1-1
TGTGCCTGCCCGACAGGGGACGATAATGAAAAACTGTTTTTT	CACPTGDDNEKLFF	TRBD1	TRBV30	14	NA	TRBJ1-4
TGTGCCAGCAAGGAGGGACTAGCGGGCCTCACAGATACGCAGTATTTT	CASKEGLAGLTDTQYF	TRBD2	TRBV3-1	16	NA	TRBJ2-3
TGTGCCATCAAGGGGGCGACGAACACTGAAGCTTTCTTT	CAIKGATNTEAFF	TRBD1	TRBV10-3	13	NA	TRBJ1-1
TGTGCCAGCAGTTTGGAAGGGGGCGCTGCCTACGAGCAGTACTTC	CASSLEGGAAYEQYF	TRBD1	TRBV28	15	NA	TRBJ2-7
TGCAGTGCTTACGACCCCACACAGGGTTTTGATGGCTACACCTTC	CSAYDPTQGFDGYTF	NA	TRBV20-1	15	once	TRBJ1-2
TGTGCCAGTAGGGTGGCCGGAACCTACAATGAGCAGTTCTTC	CASRVAGTYNEQFF	NA	TRBV19	14	few	TRBJ2-1
TGTGCCAGCAGCTCTCGCCCTCACAGGAGAGCGGACGAGCAGTACTTC	CASSSRPHRRADEQYF	NA	TRBV21-1	16	NA	TRBJ2-7
TGTGCCATCAGCTTGACGGGGGAGGACAATTACGAGCAGTACTTC	CAISLTGEDNYEQYF	NA	TRBV10-3	15	NA	TRBJ2-7
TGTGCCAGCAGCTCCGAGGTAGACTACACCTTC	CASSSEVDYTF	NA	TRBV7-9	11	NA	TRBJ1-2
TGTGCCAGTAGTATCTTGGACGGTAGCTCCTACGAGCAGTACTTC	CASSILDGSSYEQYF	NA	TRBV19	15	NA	TRBJ2-7
TGCAGTGCTTCGGCCCCTAGCGGGAGAAGTTACGAGCAGTACTTC	CSASAPSGRSYEQYF	TRBD2	TRBV20-1	15	NA	TRBJ2-7
TGTGCCAGCAGTCCTCCTGATGACTACGAGCAGTACTTC	CASSPPDDYEQYF	NA	TRBV28	13	NA	TRBJ2-7
TGTGCCAGCAGCTCAACCGGGACAGGGATCAGTCAGCCCCAGCATTTT	CASSSTGTGISQPQHF	TRBD1	TRBV5-5	16	once	TRBJ1-5
TGTGCCAGTCGACTAGTATCCCTCGAGCAGTACTTC	CASRLVSLEQYF	NA	TRBV2	12	once	TRBJ2-7
TGTGCCAGTAGCGGGGGGCGCACAGATACGCAGTATTTT	CASSGGRTDTQYF	TRBD2	TRBV9	13	NA	TRBJ2-3